The T cell receptor beta chain described here comes from a study of neurological immune-mediated disorders. The CDR3 loop spans 13 amino acids. The germline V gene encodes CDR1 SGHRS and CDR2 YFSETQ. Study results and limitations: Expanded clones shared no identical CDR3 amino acid sequences across subjects, which suggested private TCR-beta repertoires in all groups.

5'RACE generated cDNA with 10-nucleotide random UMIs. Using its own MiXCR run on the 5' RACE reads, TCRdb lists one record per CDR3 protein. The data hold under 50,000 distinct CDR3 sequences, with more than 20% observed a single time. For this clonotype: No antigen is known for it. At one end the junction does not follow the germline gene, possibly because of a read error.

The rearrangement joins TRBV5-1 to TRBJ2-1; D is unclear. The sequencing input was PBMCs. The sequence came from a woman in her 70s in good health. The CDR3 region has the DNA TGCTCCAGCAGCTTGGATCTGTACAATGAGCAGTTCTTC. Protein: CSSSLDLYNEQFF. The full variable domain, in which reference TRBV5-1 and TRBJ2-1 provide the parts outside the CDR3, is KAGVTQTPRYLIKTRGQQVTLSCSPISGHRSVSWYQQTPGQGLQFLFEYFSETQRNKGNFPGRFSGRQFSNSRSEMNVSTLELGDSALYLCSSSLDLYNEQFFGPGTRLTVL.